These 10 T cell receptor beta chains came from one sample sequenced in a study of blood T cells in healthy people across ages. PCR was performed a second time for roughly 7 to 12 cycles using a sample-barcoded 5' primer and a J-beta primer mix. From the 5' RACE reads, TCRdb called clonotypes with MiXCR, one entry per CDR3 protein. The sample lists over 450,000 distinct CDR3 sequences, 24% occurring once. These data are also associated with another study on T cells of mothers and their children.

Material: blood. The receptors shown here come from a boy aged 5-17 years in good health.

This clonotype has only a few counts. This sequence joins TRBV5-1 and TRBJ2-5; TRBD1 aligns across 8 bases. This CDR3 comprises 15 residues. In germline, CDR1 is SGHRS, CDR2 YFSETQ. Trimming took 4 bases from V and 5 from J; bases not matched to a gene: 10. CDR3 DNA sequence: TGCGCCAGCAGCCCCGACTCAGGGGGCTGGGAGACCCAGTACTTC. Residues: CASSPDSGGWETQYF.

The chain links TRBV6-2 or TRBV6-3 to TRBJ2-5, with D possibly TRBD2 on 5 matching bases. The DNA end is more similar to TRBJ2-1, so the J call may be wrong. The germline V gene encodes CDR1 MNHEY and CDR2 SVGEGT. The CDR3 runs to 12 residues. CDR3 residues: CASSRRGNEQFF. The CDR3 DNA follows: TGTGCCAGTTCTCGACGGGGCAATGAGCAGTTCTTC.

This clonotype has a handful of counts. The chain couples TRBV28 to TRBJ2-7; D not resolved. The CDR3 loop spans 16 amino acids. Between the trimmed V and J ends, which lost 4 bases and 0 bases, there was a span of 16 bases. Germline V gene data show CDR1 as MDHEN and CDR2 as SYDVKM. The CDR3 loop is CASSSLTKPSSYEQYF. In DNA form, the CDR3 reads TGTGCCAGCAGTTCACTTACCAAGCCTAGCTCCTACGAGCAGTACTTC.

This chain links TRBV2 with TRBJ2-4, with D perhaps being TRBD1 or TRBD2 (5 bases each). The CDR3 is made up of 24 amino acids. V lost 5 bases, J lost 0 bases, and 38 bases lay in between. Germline loops: CDR1 SNHLY, CDR2 FYNNEI. CDR3 residues: CASSPTLRGDGTPRLLLAKNIQYF. The CDR3 DNA reads as TGTGCCAGCAGTCCAACCCTACGTGGGGACGGAACCCCCCGTCTACTTCTAGCCAAAAACATTCAGTACTTC.

In DNA, the CDR3 is TGTGCCAGCAGCCCTCTGGGGACAGGGTCCTACGAGCAGTACTTC. Protein sequence: CASSPLGTGSYEQYF. The V call is TRBV27, the J call TRBJ2-7, with 9 positions matching TRBD1. The CDR3 totals 15 residues. V shed 6 bases, J shed 1 base, and the junction held 7 bases outside the gene matches. Per germline, CDR1 MNHEY and CDR2 SMNVEV (reference sequence).

The chain joins TRBV18 to TRBJ1-4; no reliable D call. Germline values: CDR1 KGHSH, CDR2 LQKENI. Between the trimmed V and J ends, which lost 4 bases and 0 bases, there was a span of 9 bases. The CDR3 loop spans 15 amino acids. The CDR3 reads CASSLDAATNEKLFF. Here the CDR3 DNA reads TGTGCCAGCTCACTCGACGCAGCAACTAATGAAAAACTGTTTTTT. The variable domain in full, completed from reference TRBV18 and TRBJ1-4, reads NAGVMQNPRHLVRRRGQEARLRCSPMKGHSHVYWYRQLPEEGLKFMVYLQKENIIDESGMPKERFSAEFPKEGPSILRIQQVVRGDSAAYFCASSLDAATNEKLFFGSGTQLSVL.

The chain combines TRBV6-6 with TRBJ2-2; either TRBD1 or TRBD2 may supply D (5 bases each). CDR1 MNHNY and CDR2 SVGAGI come from the germline V gene (reference sequence). The CDR3 covers 15 residues. Trimming cost V 4 bases and J 3 bases, with 12 bases left between them. The CDR3 here is CASSSGTIDTGELFF. In nucleotides, the CDR3 is TGTGCCAGCAGTTCCGGGACCATTGACACCGGGGAGCTGTTTTTT.

The chain has TRBV9 and TRBJ2-5; D is undetermined. Looked up from germline, CDR1 is SGDLS and CDR2 is YYNGEE. This CDR3 comprises 13 residues. V was cut by 4 bases and J by 3 bases, with 10 bases left in between. DNA for the CDR3: TGTGCCAGCAGCCCCCCCGCAGAAGAGACCCAGTACTTC. Its protein is CASSPPAEETQYF.

V and J are TRBV28 and TRBJ1-5; TRBD1 agrees at 9 bases. Germline loops: CDR1 MDHEN, CDR2 SYDVKM. The junction had 4 bases not matched to a gene; V was cut back by 8 bases and J by 2 bases. The CDR3 totals 14 residues. The CDR3, as DNA: TGTGCCAGCCTGGGACAGGGACGCAATCAGCCCCAGCATTTT. Its protein product is CASLGQGRNQPQHF.

The table lists this clonotype with a few counts. This chain joins TRBV4-3 and TRBJ2-5; the match to TRBD2 covers 11 bases. The J call is doubtful: the DNA matches TRBJ2-1 better. The CDR3 sequence is 16 residues long. In germline, CDR1 is LGHNA, CDR2 YSLEER. The CDR3 DNA reads as TGCGCCAGCAGCCAAGATAATAGCGGGGGGGCGGAAGAGCAGTTCTTC. Encoded protein: CASSQDNSGGAEEQFF.